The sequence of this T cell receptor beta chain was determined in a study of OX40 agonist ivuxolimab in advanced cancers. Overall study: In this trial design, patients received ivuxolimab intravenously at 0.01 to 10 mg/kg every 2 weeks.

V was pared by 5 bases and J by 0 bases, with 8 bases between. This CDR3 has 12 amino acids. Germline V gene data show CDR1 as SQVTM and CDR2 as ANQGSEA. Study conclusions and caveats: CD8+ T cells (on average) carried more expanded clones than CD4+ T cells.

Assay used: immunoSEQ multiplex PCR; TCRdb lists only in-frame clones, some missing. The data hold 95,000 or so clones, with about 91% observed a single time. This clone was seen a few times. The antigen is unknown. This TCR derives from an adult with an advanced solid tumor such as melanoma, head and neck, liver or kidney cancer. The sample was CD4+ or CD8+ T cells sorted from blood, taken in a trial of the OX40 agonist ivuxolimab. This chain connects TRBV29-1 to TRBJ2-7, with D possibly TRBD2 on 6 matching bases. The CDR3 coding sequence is TGCAGCGTTCGGGGGAGCTCCTACGAGCAGTACTTC. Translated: CSVRGSSYEQYF.